The 24 T cell receptor beta chains below were found in one sample sequenced in a study of CD8 T cells in Susac syndrome. With random hexamers, roughly 0.45 to 1 ug RNA was reverse transcribed. TCRdb reprocessed the immunoSEQ multiplex PCR reads with MiXCR, giving one entry per CDR3 protein. The sample holds fewer than 140,000 distinct CDR3 sequences, roughly 94% seen once. The sequenced sample consisted of CD8+ T cells from PBMCs. The receptors originated from a human donor with Susac syndrome.

The genes are TRBV7-9 and TRBJ1-2; 7 nucleotides line up with TRBD1. V was pared by 5 bases and J by 3 bases, with 6 bases of the junction left unmatched. The CDR3 spans 14 residues. Looked up from germline, CDR1 is SEHNR and CDR2 is FQNEAQ (reference sequence). CDR3 DNA sequence: TGTGCCAGCAGCGGCGGGACAGTTGACTATGGCTACACCTTC. Translation: CASSGGTVDYGYTF.

This rearrangement joins TRBV10-1 to TRBJ1-1; D gene unclear. V lost 0 bases and J lost 0, with 11 bases in between. Germline lookup yields CDR1 WNHNN and CDR2 SYGVQD (reference sequence). This CDR3 contains 16 residues. The CDR3 coding sequence is TGCGCCAGCAGTGAGTCACGGTTAGTCATGAACACTGAAGCTTTCTTT. Its translation: CASSESRLVMNTEAFF.

In its sample, this clonotype was seen once. This chain uses TRBV20-1 with TRBJ2-3; no reliable D call. Trimming left V 0 bases short and J 7 bases short, with 8 bases between. The CDR3 is 12 amino acids. Germline values: CDR1 DFQATT, CDR2 SNEGSKA (reference sequence). As DNA, the CDR3 is TGCAGTGCTAGAGATGGTGGCTATACGCAGTATTTT. Translating gives CSARDGGYTQYF.

The rearrangement links TRBV4-2 to TRBJ2-1; 8 bases agree with TRBD2. The V gene's germline CDR1 is LGHNA and CDR2 YNFKEQ. The length of the CDR3 is 12 residues. J gave up 7 bases and V 7 bases, and 3 bases lay outside the gene matches. The CDR3 reads CASNTGGNEQFF. The CDR3 bases are TGTGCCAGCAACACGGGGGGGAATGAGCAGTTCTTC.

The rearrangement joins TRBV25-1 to TRBJ1-1, with TRBD1 as a possible D gene (5 bases). CDR3 size: 11 residues. Germline-derived CDR1 and CDR2 are MGHDK and SYGVNS. The ends were cut back, 8 bases at V and 6 bases at J, with 10 bases in the middle. Here the CDR3 reads CASRMGPEAFF. Here the CDR3 DNA reads TGTGCCAGCCGGATGGGGCCTGAAGCTTTCTTT.

The chain recombines TRBV4-2 with TRBJ2-5; TRBD2 agrees at 7 bases. The V and J ends lost 1 base and 5 bases, in that order; junction bases with no gene match: 10. The CDR3 covers 16 residues. The germline gives CDR1 LGHNA, CDR2 YNFKEQ. As DNA, the CDR3 is TGTGCCAGCAGCCAAGCCCGTGCGGGGGTAGAGGAGACCCAGTACTTC. Translation: CASSQARAGVEETQYF.

This clonotype has just one count. CDR3 DNA sequence: TGTGCCAGCAGCTTAGGTCCAGGGGACTATGGCTACACCTTC. Its protein product is CASSLGPGDYGYTF. The J gene is TRBJ1-2, the V gene TRBV7-8; tentative D call: TRBD1 (6 bases). The CDR3 extends over 14 amino acids. From germline, CDR1 is SGHVS and CDR2 FQNEAQ. V lost 1 base and J lost 3, with 9 bases in between.

The rearrangement uses TRBV12-3 or TRBV12-4 and TRBJ2-1, with 8 bases that match TRBD2. The CDR3 contains 16 residues. J gave up 2 bases and V 7 bases, and 10 bases lay outside the gene matches. CDR3 coding DNA: TGTGCCAGCACCCCGTGGTCGCGGGAGGCCTACAATGAGCAGTTCTTC. Translated, it gives CASTPWSREAYNEQFF.

This chain links TRBV14 with TRBJ1-2, with D unclear. Looked up from germline, CDR1 is SGHDN and CDR2 is FVKESK. CDR3 length equals 13 residues. Trimming cost V 2 bases and J 7 bases, with 11 bases left between them. The CDR3 region has the DNA TGTGCCAGCAGCCAAAGTTCTTTCACTGGCTACACCTTC. Its translation: CASSQSSFTGYTF.

Only a few counts were recorded for this clonotype. This chain links TRBV5-8 with TRBJ2-5; a weak D match, TRBD2 (6 bases). Trimming removed 1 base at V and 5 bases at J, with 6 bases between. Germline CDR1 is SGHTS and CDR2 is YDEGEE. The length of the CDR3 is 12 residues. CDR3 nucleotides: TGTGCCAGCAGCTTGCGGGGGGAGACCCAGTACTTC. Translated, it gives CASSLRGETQYF. Filled out from reference TRBV5-8 and TRBJ2-5, the complete variable domain reads EAGVTQSPTHLIKTRGQQATLRCSPISGHTSVYWYQQALGLGLQFLLWYDEGEERNRGNFPPRFSGRQFPNYSSELNVNALELEDSALYLCASSLRGETQYFGPGTRLLVL.

J is TRBJ1-1 and V is TRBV27; D gene unclear. V was clipped by 8 bases and J by 0 bases, with 16 bases between them. The CDR3 extends over 15 amino acids. In germline, CDR1 is MNHEY, CDR2 SMNVEV (reference sequence). This chain's CDR3 is CASGVGGPLNTEAFF. CDR3 DNA: TGTGCCAGCGGGGTGGGAGGTCCGTTGAACACTGAAGCTTTCTTT.

CDR3: CASNPGTDYNEQFF. For the CDR3, the DNA is TGTGCCAGCAACCCCGGGACAGACTACAATGAGCAGTTCTTC. The chain links TRBV9 to TRBJ2-1; the match to TRBD1 covers 7 bases. CDR1 is SGDLS and CDR2 is YYNGEE in the germline V gene. CDR3 length equals 14 residues. V gave up 6 bases and J gave up 3 bases; unmatched junction bases: 6. The full variable domain, with the rest looked up from reference TRBV9 and TRBJ2-1, is DSGVTQTPKHLITATGQRVTLRCSPRSGDLSVYWYQQSLDQGLQFLIQYYNGEERAKGNILERFSAQQFPDLHSELNLSSLELGDSALYFCASNPGTDYNEQFFGPGTRLTVL.

V usage is TRBV7-9 and J usage is TRBJ2-3, with D unclear. This CDR3 region has 14 residues. V lost 5 bases and J lost 5, with 14 bases in between. CDR1 SEHNR and CDR2 FQNEAQ come from the germline V gene (reference sequence). DNA for the CDR3: TGTGCCAGCAGCCTACCTGGGGTCGAAGATACGCAGTATTTT. Amino acids: CASSLPGVEDTQYF.

A word on this clonotype: The junction shows a germline mismatch at one end, possibly a read error. This chain links TRBV5-1 with TRBJ2-7; 7 bases align to TRBD1. CDR3 length: 14 residues. Per germline, CDR1 SGHRS and CDR2 YFSETQ. CDR3 bases: TGTGCCAGCAGCTTGGCAGGGGGTACCTACGAGCAGTACTTC. Translating gives CASSLAGGTYEQYF.

CDR3 sequence: CASSQEGQGRATTYEQYF. The CDR3 nucleotides are TGCGCCAGCAGCCAAGAAGGACAGGGGCGCGCGACCACCTACGAGCAGTACTTC. The chain employs TRBV4-3 and TRBJ2-7; 9 bases agree with TRBD1. CDR3 length: 18 amino acids. Germline V gives CDR1 LGHNA, CDR2 YSLEER. The V and J ends lost 0 bases and 2 bases, in that order; junction bases with no gene match: 11.

The genes are TRBV20-1 and TRBJ2-3; TRBD2 matches 11 bases. The CDR3 is 18 residues long. Germline CDR1 is DFQATT and CDR2 is SNEGSKA (reference sequence). The V gene end was trimmed by 0 bases and the J gene end by 0 bases; junction bases not matched to a gene: 8. The CDR3, as DNA: TGCAGTGCTAGAGATCAGGCTAGCGGGGGGCGGAGCACAGATACGCAGTATTTT. Its protein is CSARDQASGGRSTDTQYF.

The chain recombines TRBV2 with TRBJ1-2; 9 bases line up with TRBD1. With V trimmed by 4 bases and J by 6 bases, 3 bases remained unmatched. Germline lookup yields CDR1 SNHLY and CDR2 FYNNEI. The CDR3 is made up of 13 amino acids. The DNA for the CDR3 is TGTGCCAGCAGTGGACAGGGGGAAAATGGCTACACCTTC. Translation gives CASSGQGENGYTF. The variable domain in full, with the rest retrieved from reference TRBV2 and TRBJ1-2, is EPEVTQTPSHQVTQMGQEVILRCVPISNHLYFYWYRQILGQKVEFLVSFYNNEISEKSEIFDDQFSVERPDGSNFTLKIRSTKLEDSAMYFCASSGQGENGYTFGSGTRLTVV.

The J gene is TRBJ2-1, the V gene TRBV20-1; TRBD2 aligns across 12 bases. CDR3 length equals 14 residues. The germline CDR1 and CDR2 sequences are DFQATT and SNEGSKA (reference sequence). After removal of 5 bases from V and 7 bases from J, the junction contained 6 bases not matched to a gene. In DNA, the CDR3 is TGCAGTGCTCGACTAGCGGGGGCGGGGAATGAGCAGTTCTTC. This codes for CSARLAGAGNEQFF.

The chain couples TRBV4-1 to TRBJ2-7; D may be TRBD2 (7 bases). Germline CDR1 and CDR2: MGHRA and YSYEKL. V was shortened by 0 bases and J by 3 bases, with 18 bases between the two germline ends. The CDR3 totals 17 residues. CDR3 residues: CASSQEQGGSLYYEQYF. The CDR3 DNA follows: TGCGCCAGCAGCCAAGAACAGGGCGGGAGCCTTTACTACGAGCAGTACTTC.

This chain uses TRBV12-3 or TRBV12-4 with TRBJ2-1, with TRBD2 identical over 7 bases. The CDR3 contains 15 residues. V shed 7 bases, J shed 0 bases, and the junction held 6 bases outside the gene matches. The CDR3 DNA follows: TGTGCCAGCACCCAGGGACTACACTCCTACAATGAGCAGTTCTTC. This codes for CASTQGLHSYNEQFF.

The J gene is TRBJ2-2, the V gene TRBV15; 7 nucleotides match TRBD2. This CDR3 spans 14 amino acids. J gave up 6 bases and V 0 bases, and 1 base lay outside the gene matches. Germline V lookup: CDR1 LNHNV, CDR2 YYDKDF (reference sequence). The CDR3 region has the DNA TGTGCCACCAGCAGAGATCGGGGGGCCGGGGAGCTGTTTTTT. Encoded protein: CATSRDRGAGELFF.

The table lists this clonotype with a count of one. The V and J genes are TRBV6-5 and TRBJ1-2; no clear D gene. This CDR3 contains 11 residues. The V end lost 10 bases, the J end lost 2 bases, and 8 bases lay between the germline ends. Germline loops: CDR1 MNHEY, CDR2 SVGAGI. CDR3 loop: CATRENYGYTF. DNA for the CDR3: TGTGCCACCCGAGAGAACTATGGCTACACCTTC.

This CDR3 reads CASNPGQAPDTQYF. The CDR3 region has the DNA TGTGCCAGCAACCCGGGACAGGCTCCGGATACGCAGTATTTT. This chain links TRBV27 with TRBJ2-3, with 8 nucleotides matching TRBD1. CDR1 and CDR2 (germline): MNHEY, SMNVEV (reference sequence). The CDR3 runs 14 residues. V lost 7 bases and J lost 6; bases outside the gene matches: 9.

The CDR3 DNA reads TGTGCCAGCAGCTTAGGGGGCGGGAGCAATCAGCCCCAGCATTTT. Amino acid sequence: CASSLGGGSNQPQHF. The chain couples TRBV7-2 to TRBJ1-5; TRBD1 might be the D (5 bases). V lost 1 base, J lost 1 base, and 8 bases lay in between. Germline lookup yields CDR1 SGHTA and CDR2 FQGNSA. This CDR3 has 15 amino acids.